The clone carrying this T cell receptor (beta chain) was counted only a few times. No antigen is known for it. This record comes from a study of response to subunit inactivated influenza vaccine. Notes on the study in general: Few additional T cells are recruited per seasonal influenza vaccination, authors suggested.

V was pared by 5 bases and J by 3 bases, with 7 bases of the junction left unmatched. Germline V lookup: CDR1 SGHTA, CDR2 FQGNSA. This CDR3 has 14 residues. TCRdb fed the RT-PCR reads into MiXCR, producing one record per CDR3 protein. The sample yields roughly 180,000 distinct CDR3 sequences, approximately 8.7% seen once. The source was non-naive T cells sorted from PBMCs, collected on the day of vaccination. This chain connects TRBV7-2 to TRBJ2-7, with 7 bases lining up with TRBD2. This receptor was taken from a man aged 50-60 years who received an inactivated influenza vaccine. CDR3 DNA: TGTGCCAGCAGCATCGGGACGGGGGGCTACGAGCAGTACTTC. Translation gives CASSIGTGGYEQYF.